The entry below describes one T cell receptor (beta chain). The antigen is not known. RNA in amounts of roughly 0.5 to 1 ug was reverse transcribed with random hexamers. An immunoSEQ multiplex PCR amplified TCR beta CDR3 over 54 Vbeta and 13 Jbeta. A single record per CDR3 protein comes from TCRdb applying MiXCR to the immunoSEQ multiplex PCR reads. In the table there are around 100,000 distinct CDR3 sequences, 95% of which are singletons. In contrast to the negatively isolated CD8+ and CD4+ T cells, TEMRA cells were FACS-enriched. This sample was included in a study of CD8 T cells in Susac syndrome. General study findings and limits: The authors found 15 to 20 Susac-specific public clones in total CD8+ repertoires and four to six in CD8+ TEMRA repertoires.

CDR1 is MNHEY and CDR2 is SMNVEV in the germline V gene (reference sequence). Trimming cost V 6 bases and J 0 bases, with 7 bases left between them. This CDR3 spans 13 amino acids. This clonotype was obtained from a human donor with Susac syndrome. Sequencing was done on a sample of CD8+ T cells from PBMCs. The chain uses TRBV27 and TRBJ2-3; no reliable D call. Here the CDR3 reads CASRGISTDTQYF. The CDR3 bases are TGTGCCAGCAGGGGCATAAGCACAGATACGCAGTATTTT.